The rows below give T cell receptor beta chains drawn from one sample of a study of tumor-infiltrating lymphocytes in primary liver carcinoma. TCRdb independently ran MiXCR on the multiplex PCR reads; one entry per CDR3 protein. The sample records 250,000 to 400,000 distinct CDR3 sequences, approximately 60% being singletons. Material: peripheral blood. The receptors derive from a man in his forties with primary liver carcinoma and hepatitis B virus infection. Both conserved end residues are part of each CDR3. A D gene is named only where the DNA matches it firmly. Expanded clones get a size class; other rows say once, few or many, or leave the size out.

CDR3nt: TGTGCCTGGAGTGTACAAAGGGGGCGTGAAAAACTGTTTTTT
CDR3aa: CAWSVQRGREKLFF
v_gene: TRBV30
len: 14
abundance: -
d_gene: TRBD1
j_gene: TRBJ1-4

CDR3nt: TGTGCCTGGAGTGAGGCGGGAGGATGGAGCGAGCAGTACTTC
CDR3aa: CAWSEAGGWSEQYF
v_gene: TRBV30
len: 14
abundance: -
d_gene: TRBD2
j_gene: TRBJ2-7

CDR3nt: TGTGCCAGCAGCTTGTCAGGGTACGCCGGGGAGCTGTTTTTT
CDR3aa: CASSLSGYAGELFF
v_gene: TRBV7-9
len: 14
abundance: -
d_gene: -
j_gene: TRBJ2-2

CDR3nt: TGCGCAGGCAGCCCTGTCGAGATGACAGGGGGCAAGCAGTACTTC
CDR3aa: CAGSPVEMTGGKQYF
v_gene: TRBV5-1
len: 15
abundance: -
d_gene: TRBD1
j_gene: TRBJ2-7

CDR3nt: TGTGCCAGCAGCTTCGAGTCGGGGGAGCTGTTTTTT
CDR3aa: CASSFESGELFF
v_gene: TRBV14
len: 12
abundance: few
d_gene: -
j_gene: TRBJ2-2

CDR3nt: TGTGCCAGCAGTGAAACACTTGAGACCCAGTACTTC
CDR3aa: CASSETLETQYF
v_gene: TRBV6-1
len: 12
abundance: few
d_gene: -
j_gene: TRBJ2-5

CDR3nt: TGTGCCAGTAGCAACCAAGGGGGTCCCTACGAGCAGTACTTC
CDR3aa: CASSNQGGPYEQYF
v_gene: TRBV11-1
len: 14
abundance: few
d_gene: -
j_gene: TRBJ2-7

CDR3nt: TGTGCCAGCAGCTTAGATCGTGGGGCACCGAATGAAAAACTGTTTTTT
CDR3aa: CASSLDRGAPNEKLFF
v_gene: TRBV11-2
len: 16
abundance: few
d_gene: -
j_gene: TRBJ1-4

CDR3nt: TGTGCCAATACCCCCGGGACAGGGGTAGAGACCCTGTACTTC
CDR3aa: CANTPGTGVETLYF
v_gene: TRBV11-1
len: 14
abundance: -
d_gene: TRBD1
j_gene: TRBJ2-5

CDR3nt: TGTGCCAGCAGTTACCGAAAACGACGGCTCTCTGGGGCCAACGTCCTGACTTTC
CDR3aa: CASSYRKRRLSGANVLTF
v_gene: TRBV6-2/TRBV6-3
len: 18
abundance: -
d_gene: -
j_gene: TRBJ2-6

CDR3nt: TGTGCCACCAGTGATAAGTTCACCGGGGAGTTGTCTTTT
CDR3aa: CATSDKFTGELSF
v_gene: TRBV24-1
len: 13
abundance: -
d_gene: -
j_gene: TRBJ2-2

CDR3nt: TGTGCCAGCAGCCGCGACTCCACCTTAAACACTGAAGCTTTCTTT
CDR3aa: CASSRDSTLNTEAFF
v_gene: TRBV4-2
len: 15
abundance: many
d_gene: -
j_gene: TRBJ1-1

CDR3nt: TGTGCCAGTAGCTTAACGGACGGGGAGCTGTTATTT
CDR3aa: CASSLTDGELLF
v_gene: TRBV7-3
len: 12
abundance: -
d_gene: -
j_gene: TRBJ2-2

CDR3nt: TGTGCCACCAGTGATGGACCGAGGGAAAAACTGTTTTTT
CDR3aa: CATSDGPREKLFF
v_gene: TRBV24-1
len: 13
abundance: -
d_gene: -
j_gene: TRBJ1-4

CDR3nt: TGTGCCAGCAACATAACAGCGGGAGAGGGAACCGGGGAGCTGTTTTTT
CDR3aa: CASNITAGEGTGELFF
v_gene: TRBV11-1
len: 16
abundance: -
d_gene: TRBD2
j_gene: TRBJ2-2

CDR3nt: TGTGCCAGTAGTGGCATCGACACGGGGGGCAGATCACCCCTCCACTTT
CDR3aa: CASSGIDTGGRSPLHF
v_gene: TRBV19
len: 16
abundance: -
d_gene: -
j_gene: TRBJ1-6

CDR3nt: TGTGTCAGCACCCCTTCTGGGGCGCGGGAGCATCAGCCCCAGCATTTT
CDR3aa: CVSTPSGAREHQPQHF
v_gene: TRBV6-2/TRBV6-3
len: 16
abundance: once
d_gene: -
j_gene: TRBJ1-5

CDR3nt: TGTGCCAGCAGCTTATCAGCGCTGGGGGATGAGCAGTTCTTC
CDR3aa: CASSLSALGDEQFF
v_gene: TRBV11-2
len: 14
abundance: -
d_gene: -
j_gene: TRBJ2-1

CDR3nt: TGCGCCAGCAGCTTGGTGGAGGGGAGGAACACTGAAGCTTTCTTT
CDR3aa: CASSLVEGRNTEAFF
v_gene: TRBV5-1
len: 15
abundance: -
d_gene: -
j_gene: TRBJ1-1

CDR3nt: TGCGCCAGCAGCCAACCGCTACCAAGTAATGAACAGTTCTTC
CDR3aa: CASSQPLPSNEQFF
v_gene: TRBV4-1
len: 14
abundance: -
d_gene: -
j_gene: TRBJ2-1

CDR3nt: TGTGCCAGCAGTTTGGGGTCAGCTTTTTTGCCCCAGCATTTT
CDR3aa: CASSLGSAFLPQHF
v_gene: TRBV12-3/TRBV12-4
len: 14
abundance: many
d_gene: -
j_gene: TRBJ1-5

CDR3nt: TGTGTCAGCATCAGCCAGGGGTACGAGCAGTACTTC
CDR3aa: CVSISQGYEQYF
v_gene: TRBV6-1
len: 12
abundance: -
d_gene: -
j_gene: TRBJ2-7

CDR3nt: TGCGCCAGCATCTTGGTTGGACAGATCTACGAGCAGTACTTC
CDR3aa: CASILVGQIYEQYF
v_gene: TRBV5-1
len: 14
abundance: -
d_gene: -
j_gene: TRBJ2-7